The 7 T cell receptor beta chains below all came from one sample that was sequenced in a study of blood T cell repertoires in COVID-19. The repertoire was sequenced with immunoSEQ multiplex PCR; TCRdb's copy has only in-frame clones and lacks some. Counted here are more than 150,000 clones, roughly four fifths occurring once; the ten biggest clones make up roughly 10%. The sequencing sample was made of PBMCs or T cells enriched from blood (not recorded which). All receptors derive from a man aged 40-49 years who had recovered from COVID-19.

The CDR3 DNA follows: TGTGCCAGCAGCTTGGCCAGTTCAGATACGCAGTATTTT. Encoded protein: CASSLASSDTQYF. This chain connects TRBV7-8 to TRBJ2-3, with no clear D. Germline-derived CDR1 and CDR2 are SGHVS and FQNEAQ. The CDR3 sequence is 13 residues long. Trimming took off 3 bases at V and 4 bases at J, with 8 bases between the two ends. Drawing the rest from reference TRBV7-8 and TRBJ2-3, the complete variable domain is GAGVSQSPRYKVAKRGQDVALRCDPISGHVSLFWYQQALGQGPEFLTYFQNEAQLDKSGLPSDRFFAERPEGSVSTLKIQRTQQEDSAVYLCASSLASSDTQYFGPGTRLTVL.

This chain uses TRBV19 with TRBJ2-7; 8 bases agree with TRBD2. The CDR3 runs 14 residues. Germline CDR1 and CDR2: LNHDA and SQIVND (reference sequence). The J segment lost 0 bases and the V segment lost 7 bases, leaving 5 bases of the junction unmatched. The CDR3 here is CASNAGGSSYEQYF. The CDR3 nucleotides are TGTGCCAGTAATGCGGGAGGATCCTCCTACGAGCAGTACTTC.

The chain couples TRBV2 to TRBJ2-3; 7 nucleotides match TRBD2. With V trimmed by 7 bases and J by 1 base, 2 bases remained unmatched. The CDR3 is 13 residues long. Germline assignment: CDR1 SNHLY and CDR2 FYNNEI. The CDR3 loop is CASTAGGTDTQYF. The CDR3 DNA reads as TGTGCCAGCACCGCGGGAGGCACAGATACGCAGTATTTT.

J is TRBJ2-3 and V is TRBV4-3; 7 nucleotides align to TRBD2. This CDR3 has 17 amino acids. Germline V gene lookup returns CDR1 LGHNA and CDR2 YSLEER. J was trimmed by 1 base and V by 0 bases; bases with no gene match: 7. CDR3 in DNA: TGCGCCAGCAGCCAAGATAGCACTAGCGAAGGCACAGATACGCAGTATTTT. Amino acid sequence: CASSQDSTSEGTDTQYF.

The chain recombines TRBV10-2 with TRBJ1-5; tentatively, D is TRBD1 (5 bases). There are 14 residues in the CDR3. Germline V CDR1 and CDR2: WSHSY, SAAADI. Trimming removed 0 bases from V and 7 bases from J, with 10 bases in between. In nucleotides, the CDR3 is TGCGCCAGCAGTGAGTCGAATGGGGGGCAGCCCCAGCATTTT. Translation gives CASSESNGGQPQHF.

V gene TRBV28 combines with J gene TRBJ2-1, with TRBD2 matching over 8 bases. Germline V CDR1 and CDR2: MDHEN, SYDVKM. The CDR3 totals 14 residues. Unmatched junction bases numbered 8, after V lost 3 bases and J lost 10 bases. Written as DNA, the CDR3 is TGTGCCAGCAGTTTGCGAATAGCGGGACGGGAGCAGTTCTTC. The encoded protein is CASSLRIAGREQFF.

The genes are TRBV30 and TRBJ1-2; possibly TRBD1 for D (6 bases). Germline V CDR1 and CDR2: GTSNPN, SVGIG (reference sequence). The CDR3 totals 15 residues. Trimming left V 1 base short and J 8 bases short, with 20 bases between. The CDR3 nucleotides read TGTGCCTGGAGTGCCTATTCAGGGGTGGCTCTCGGCTACACCTTC. Translated: CAWSAYSGVALGYTF.